What follows are 15 T cell receptor beta chains derived from one specimen sequenced in a study of T-cell memory formation after mild COVID-19. MiXCR was run by TCRdb on the 5' RACE reads, yielding one entry per CDR3 protein. Of about 430,000 distinct CDR3 sequences in the sample, 24% were seen once. Specimen: PBMCs or a T cell subset sorted from them (not recorded which). These receptors were taken from an adult woman who had mild COVID-19 (a few samples of this study predate the infection). Cell type and time point are not known.

The chain couples TRBV12-3 or TRBV12-4 to TRBJ2-7, with a weak D call TRBD2 (5 bases). CDR3 length: 14 amino acids. V was shortened by 10 bases and J by 3 bases, with 19 bases between the two germline ends. CDR3 amino acids: CATGRGGPNYEQYF. CDR3 bases: TGTGCCACCGGTCGTGGCGGGCCCAACTACGAGCAGTACTTC.

V gene TRBV3-1 combines with J gene TRBJ1-1; D is uncertain. The germline V gene has CDR1 LGHDT and CDR2 YNNKEL (reference sequence). The CDR3 is 15 amino acids. Trimming cost V 1 base and J 4 bases, with 13 bases left between them. This CDR3 reads CASSQGAGWGTEAFF. Here the CDR3 DNA reads TGTGCCAGCAGCCAAGGGGCAGGATGGGGCACTGAAGCTTTCTTT.

The V gene is TRBV7-9, the J gene TRBJ1-2; D remains ambiguous. V lost 5 bases, J lost 5 bases, and 15 bases lay in between. Germline-derived CDR1 and CDR2 are SEHNR and FQNEAQ (reference sequence). This CDR3 is 14 amino acids long. The CDR3 is CASSPASGEYGYTF. CDR3 nucleotides: TGTGCCAGCAGCCCCGCGTCTGGGGAGTATGGCTACACCTTC.

This chain joins TRBV7-3 and TRBJ2-4, with 7 positions matching TRBD1. This CDR3 has 13 residues. The J segment lost 6 bases and the V segment lost 5 bases, leaving 4 bases of the junction unmatched. Germline CDR1 and CDR2: SGHTA and FQGTGA. The DNA for the CDR3 is TGTGCCAGCAGCCCCCAGGGGGTAAACATTCAGTACTTC. This gives the protein CASSPQGVNIQYF.

The gene calls are TRBV4-2 and TRBJ2-7; D might be TRBD2 (5 bases). V lost 3 bases to trimming and J lost 4 bases, with 13 bases between them. Per the germline V gene, CDR1 is LGHNA and CDR2 is YNFKEQ. The CDR3 loop spans 14 amino acids. In DNA, the CDR3 is TGTGCCAGCAGCCAGGACTTAACTGGTTACGAGCAGTACTTC. The encoded protein is CASSQDLTGYEQYF.

This clonotype was seen only a few times. V is TRBV30 and J is TRBJ2-5, with TRBD1 matching over 8 bases. CDR1 is GTSNPN and CDR2 is SVGIG in the germline V gene (reference sequence). CDR3 size: 13 residues. V dropped 5 bases and J dropped 1; count of bases not matched to a gene: 3. The CDR3 here is CAWGGTGQETQYF. In DNA, the CDR3 is TGTGCCTGGGGGGGGACAGGCCAAGAGACCCAGTACTTC.

The sample holds a few counts of this clonotype. The chain links TRBV24-1 to TRBJ1-2; TRBD1 matches 11 bases. With V trimmed by 4 bases and J by 0 bases, 6 bases remained unmatched. Per the germline V gene, CDR1 is KGHDR and CDR2 is SFDVKD. CDR3 length equals 17 residues. For the CDR3, the DNA is TGTGCCACCAGTGAAGATGGGACAGGGGGGCCTAACTATGGCTACACCTTC. Its protein product is CATSEDGTGGPNYGYTF.

The gene calls are TRBV7-8 and TRBJ1-1; the D gene is possibly TRBD1 (6 bases). CDR3 length: 19 residues. The germline gives CDR1 SGHVS, CDR2 FQNEAQ. V lost 4 bases, J lost 0 bases, and 24 bases lay in between. In DNA, the CDR3 is TGTGCCAGCAGCTACCGACGGTCCCGGACAGCTACACTGAACACTGAAGCTTTCTTT. As protein: CASSYRRSRTATLNTEAFF.

This clonotype was observed many times. The gene calls are TRBV29-1 and TRBJ2-1, with D uncertain. V shed 0 bases and J shed 10 bases, with 10 bases lying between them. CDR1 and CDR2 from the germline V gene are SQVTM and ANQGSEA. The CDR3 is 12 amino acids. The CDR3 sequence: CSVEESGPEQFF. The CDR3 DNA is TGCAGCGTTGAAGAGTCCGGCCCCGAGCAGTTCTTC.

The gene calls are TRBV6-4 and TRBJ1-1, with D unresolved. Between the trimmed V and J ends, which lost 7 bases and 11 bases, there was a span of 23 bases. The CDR3 contains 14 residues. Looked up from germline, CDR1 is MRHNA and CDR2 is SNTAGT. CDR3 DNA sequence: TGTGCCAGCACCGACTCTTGGGCCGCAACTCGGGCTTTCTTT. Translating gives CASTDSWAATRAFF.

This clonotype was seen more than once but under ten times. The gene calls are TRBV6-5 and TRBJ2-3; D perhaps matches TRBD2 (6 bases). The CDR3 contains 13 residues. The V end lost 0 bases, the J end lost 12 bases, and 13 bases lay between the germline ends. Per the germline V gene, CDR1 is MNHEY and CDR2 is SVGAGI. CDR3 loop: CASSYSILAVQYF. The DNA for the CDR3 is TGTGCCAGCAGTTACTCGATACTAGCTGTCCAGTATTTT.

V and J are TRBV6-2 or TRBV6-3 and TRBJ1-1; no clear D gene. The ends were cut back, 2 bases at V and 6 bases at J, with 7 bases in the middle. There are 12 residues in the CDR3. Per the germline V gene, CDR1 is MNHEY and CDR2 is SVGEGT. CDR3 sequence: CASSYGSSEAFF. The CDR3, as DNA: TGTGCCAGCAGTTACGGCAGTTCTGAAGCTTTCTTT.

This clonotype was observed a handful of times. The V gene is TRBV6-2 or TRBV6-3, the J gene TRBJ2-3, with D perhaps given as TRBD1 or TRBD2 (5 bases each). Germline loops: CDR1 MNHEY, CDR2 SVGEGT. The CDR3 extends over 15 amino acids. Between the trimmed V and J ends, which lost 5 bases and 4 bases, there was a span of 16 bases. CDR3 amino acids: CASSVPGPGADTQYF. The CDR3 nucleotides are TGTGCCAGCAGTGTCCCGGGGCCCGGGGCAGATACGCAGTATTTT.

This clonotype showed up just a few times. The CDR3 loop reads CASSLEISLSNQPQHF. The CDR3, as DNA: TGTGCCAGCAGCTTAGAGATCAGCCTTAGCAATCAGCCCCAGCATTTT. V is TRBV7-2 and J is TRBJ1-5; D remains unclear. The V gene's germline CDR1 is SGHTA and CDR2 FQGNSA. Trimming removed 1 base from V and 0 bases from J, with 10 bases in between. There are 16 residues in the CDR3.

This clonotype was counted between two and nine times. V gene TRBV7-2 combines with J gene TRBJ2-5; tentative D call: TRBD1 (5 bases). Germline V gives CDR1 SGHTA, CDR2 FQGNSA. This CDR3 contains 16 residues. V gave up 3 bases and J gave up 5 bases, with 19 bases separating them. CDR3 in DNA: TGTGCCAGCAGCTTCTCGAACGGCAGGGTGGTTGAGACCCAGTACTTC. It yields the protein CASSFSNGRVVETQYF.